Below, 15 T cell receptor beta chains from the same sample are listed, as sequenced in a study of technical replicates of blood from a handful of donors. Measured with immunoSEQ multiplex PCR; TCRdb has only the in-frame clones, and not every one. The repertoire holds 68,000 or so clones, with roughly 92% as singletons. The sequenced sample was T cells isolated from PBMCs. These receptors originate from a human donor in good health.

The chain is built from TRBV27 and TRBJ2-7; 7 nucleotides align to TRBD2. V dropped 8 bases and J dropped 6; count of bases not matched to a gene: 16. Germline CDR1 and CDR2: MNHEY and SMNVEV (reference sequence). The CDR3 runs to 15 residues. The CDR3 nucleotides read TGTGCCAGCGGTGGGGGGGTTAGTAAATGGGGCGAGCAGTACTTC. Translated: CASGGGVSKWGEQYF.

The rearrangement links TRBV5-6 to TRBJ2-1; weak D call: TRBD1 (5 bases). Germline lookup yields CDR1 SGHDT and CDR2 YYEEEE. CDR3 size: 13 residues. V lost 1 base, J lost 6 bases, and 8 bases lay in between. The CDR3, as DNA: TGTGCCAGCAGCTTGTATCAGGGCAATGAGCAGTTCTTC. Translated: CASSLYQGNEQFF.

V gene TRBV5-1 combines with J gene TRBJ2-7; TRBD2 matches 10 bases. Germline assignment: CDR1 SGHRS and CDR2 YFSETQ. The ends lost 2 bases at V and 0 bases at J; junction bases unmatched: 5. The CDR3 runs 16 residues. For the CDR3, the DNA is TGCGCCAGCAGCTTAACTCTAGCGGGAGTCTCCTACGAGCAGTACTTC. Encoded protein: CASSLTLAGVSYEQYF.

Concerning this clone itself: A much larger clone is a single base away; this may be a read error. The genes are TRBV6-5 and TRBJ2-2, with 13 bases identical to TRBD2. The J segment lost 2 bases and the V segment lost 6 bases, leaving 0 bases of the junction unmatched. This CDR3 contains 15 residues. Germline CDR1 reads MNHEY; CDR2 reads SVGAGI. The CDR3 reads CASRGLAGNTGELFF. The CDR3, as DNA: TGTGCCAGCAGGGGACTAGCGGGAAACACCGGGGAGCTGTTTTTT.

The V and J genes are TRBV7-9 and TRBJ2-1; 12 positions agree with TRBD2. The germline CDR1 and CDR2 sequences are SEHNR and FQNEAQ (reference sequence). The CDR3 covers 14 residues. V lost 0 bases and J lost 15; bases outside the gene matches: 6. CDR3 amino acids: CASSLAASGRDLFF. In DNA form, the CDR3 reads TGTGCCAGCAGCTTAGCGGCTAGCGGGAGGGACCTGTTCTTC. Based on the CDR3 plus reference TRBV7-9 and TRBJ2-1, the full variable domain is DTGVSQNPRHKITKRGQNVTFRCDPISEHNRLYWYRQTLGQGPEFLTYFQNEAQLEKSRLLSDRFSAERPKGSFSTLEIQRTEQGDSAMYLCASSLAASGRDLFFGPGTRLTVL.

In DNA form, the CDR3 reads TGTGCCAGCAGCTTAGTACTGGGGAGTTCGCAGTATTTT. Translating gives CASSLVLGSSQYF. The chain links TRBV11-3 to TRBJ2-3; the D gene is possibly TRBD2 (5 bases). The CDR3 length is 13 residues. V was clipped by 1 base and J by 10 bases, with 12 bases between them. Germline CDR1 and CDR2: SGHNT and YENEEA. Complete variable domain (other parts from reference TRBV11-3 and TRBJ2-3): EAGVVQSPRYKIIEKKQPVAFWCNPISGHNTLYWYLQNLGQGPELLIRYENEEAVDDSQLPKDRFSAERLKGVDSTLKIQPAELGDSAVYLCASSLVLGSSQYFGPGTRLTVL.

V is TRBV7-3 and J is TRBJ2-5; 9 nucleotides align to TRBD2. Trimming at V came to 4 bases and at J to 4 bases, leaving 4 bases not matched to a gene. The CDR3 loop spans 14 amino acids. Germline lookup yields CDR1 SGHTA and CDR2 FQGTGA. The CDR3 protein is CASSSSGIGETQYF. The CDR3 DNA reads TGTGCCAGCAGCTCTAGCGGGATTGGAGAGACCCAGTACTTC.

V gene TRBV14 combines with J gene TRBJ2-4; TRBD2 matches at 8 bases. Germline CDR1 reads SGHDN; CDR2 reads FVKESK. CDR3 size: 16 residues. V lost 4 bases to trimming and J lost 6 bases; unmatched junction nucleotides: 11. The CDR3 sequence is CASSPPRREVGNIQYF. The DNA of the CDR3 is TGTGCCAGCAGCCCCCCCCGGCGGGAGGTAGGAAACATTCAGTACTTC.

In this sample, this clone turned up a few times. This CDR3 is CATRGGNEQFF. CDR3 nucleotides: TGTGCCACCAGGGGAGGGAATGAGCAGTTCTTC. This rearrangement joins TRBV19 to TRBJ2-1; a possible D gene is TRBD2 (7 bases). The CDR3 is made up of 11 amino acids. Germline V CDR1 and CDR2: LNHDA, SQIVND (reference sequence). Trimming removed 10 bases at V and 7 bases at J, with 11 bases between. Full variable domain (rest looked up from reference TRBV19 and TRBJ2-1): DGGITQSPKYLFRKEGQNVTLSCEQNLNHDAMYWYRQDPGQGLRLIYYSQIVNDFQKGDIAEGYSVSREKKESFPLTVTSAQKNPTAFYLCATRGGNEQFFGPGTRLTVL.

The chain uses TRBV11-3 and TRBJ2-7; 8 bases line up with TRBD2. Germline trimming cut 5 bases from V and 3 bases from J; bases unmatched to any gene: 12. CDR3 length equals 16 residues. Germline V CDR1 and CDR2: SGHNT, YENEEA. CDR3 coding DNA: TGTGCCAGCAGCCCCCGGGGGGGCGGGATTTTCTACGAGCAGTACTTC. Protein sequence: CASSPRGGGIFYEQYF.

The V call is TRBV29-1, the J call TRBJ2-5; D is uncertain. The CDR3 is made up of 10 amino acids. Trimming shortened V by 4 bases and J by 5 bases, and 5 bases separated the two germline ends. Germline CDR1 and CDR2: SQVTM and ANQGSEA. The CDR3 reads CSVAGETQYF. The CDR3 region has the DNA TGCAGCGTTGCAGGCGAGACCCAGTACTTC.

J is TRBJ2-1 and V is TRBV7-8; 10 bases line up with TRBD2. CDR1 is SGHVS and CDR2 is FQNEAQ in the germline V gene. J was trimmed by 7 bases and V by 1 base; bases with no gene match: 7. The CDR3 totals 16 residues. Here the CDR3 reads CASSLVQREGTNEQFF. The CDR3 region has the DNA TGTGCCAGCAGCTTAGTGCAGCGGGAGGGTACAAATGAGCAGTTCTTC.

This chain links TRBV12-5 with TRBJ2-3; D remains unclear. The V and J ends lost 9 bases and 0 bases respectively, with 13 bases between them. CDR1 is LGHNT and CDR2 is FRNRAP in the germline V gene. The CDR3 covers 14 residues. This CDR3 is CASLVLTSTDTQYF. CDR3 sequence (DNA): TGTGCTAGCCTCGTGCTGACTAGCACAGATACGCAGTATTTT.

The chain recombines TRBV14 with TRBJ2-3, with 11 bases identical to TRBD2. CDR3 length equals 16 residues. Trimming took 2 bases from V and 4 from J; bases not matched to a gene: 5. Germline CDR1 and CDR2: SGHDN and FVKESK. The CDR3 loop reads CASSQLTSGMADTQYF. The CDR3 nucleotides read TGTGCCAGCAGCCAACTGACTAGCGGGATGGCAGATACGCAGTATTTT.

The chain has TRBV6-6 and TRBJ2-7; weak D call: TRBD1 (5 bases). The CDR3 runs to 14 residues. V lost 2 bases and J 3 bases, leaving 11 bases between the germline ends. Germline CDR1 reads MNHNY; CDR2 reads SVGAGI (reference sequence). CDR3 sequence: CASSYPTQGYEQYF. DNA of the CDR3: TGTGCCAGCAGTTACCCTACCCAGGGCTACGAGCAGTACTTC.